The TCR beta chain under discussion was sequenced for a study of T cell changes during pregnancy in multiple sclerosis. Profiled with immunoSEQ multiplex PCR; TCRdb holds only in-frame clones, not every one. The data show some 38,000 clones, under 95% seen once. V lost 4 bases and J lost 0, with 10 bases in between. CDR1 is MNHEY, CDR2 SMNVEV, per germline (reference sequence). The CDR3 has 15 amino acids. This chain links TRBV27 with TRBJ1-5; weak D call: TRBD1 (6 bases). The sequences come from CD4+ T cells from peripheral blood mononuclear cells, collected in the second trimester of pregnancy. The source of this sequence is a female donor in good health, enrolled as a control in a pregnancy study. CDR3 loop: CASSSGVYSNQPQHF. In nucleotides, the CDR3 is TGTGCCAGCAGTTCAGGGGTTTATAGCAATCAGCCCCAGCATTTT.